One and the same sample provided the 12 T cell receptor beta chains below, sequenced in a study of T cell responses to AZD1222 COVID-19 vaccine (TCRdb year 2021). The library was built by means of the immunoSEQ multiplex PCR assay. Held by TCRdb, this immuneACCESS table contains in-frame sequences only and omits some clones. Under half of the omission traces to an unresolved V gene where checked; the cause of the rest is unknown. The sample includes nearly 110,000 clones, with 90% observed a single time. The ten largest clonotypes hold approximately 8% of the sample. What the time point label conveys for this sample: about 28 days (+/-7) after the second vaccine dose. The specimen comprised peripheral blood, sampled 28 days after the second AZD1222 dose. The receptor set was obtained from an adult who received the AZD1222 COVID-19 vaccine.

The table lists this clone with a count of one. This chain joins TRBV5-6 and TRBJ1-1; D possibly corresponds to TRBD1 (6 bases). Deletions cut 0 bases from V and 4 bases from J, with 13 bases between. The CDR3 has 15 amino acids. Germline V gene data show CDR1 as SGHDT and CDR2 as YYEEEE. The CDR3 region is CASSLEPGGGTEAFF. CDR3 DNA sequence: TGTGCCAGCAGCTTGGAGCCCGGGGGCGGCACTGAAGCTTTCTTT.

V usage is TRBV9 and J usage is TRBJ2-3; D remains ambiguous. With 0 bases removed from V and 5 bases from J, the gap between germline ends came to 4 bases. The V gene's germline CDR1 is SGDLS and CDR2 YYNGEE. There are 12 residues in the CDR3. CDR3 residues: CASSVAIDTQYF. DNA for the CDR3: TGTGCCAGCAGCGTAGCGATAGATACGCAGTATTTT. Complete variable domain (other parts from reference TRBV9 and TRBJ2-3): DSGVTQTPKHLITATGQRVTLRCSPRSGDLSVYWYQQSLDQGLQFLIQYYNGEERAKGNILERFSAQQFPDLHSELNLSSLELGDSALYFCASSVAIDTQYFGPGTRLTVL.

This clone was observed once. V is TRBV2 and J is TRBJ1-5; no firm D call. The germline gives CDR1 SNHLY, CDR2 FYNNEI. The CDR3 is 14 residues long. V dropped 10 bases and J dropped 4 bases, with 17 bases sitting between them. The CDR3 reads CATSPTQSNQPQHF. The CDR3 DNA sequence: TGTGCCACCTCCCCAACACAGAGTAATCAGCCCCAGCATTTT.

The V and J genes are TRBV7-9 and TRBJ2-1; no firm D call. Trimming took off 4 bases at V and 4 bases at J, with 8 bases between the two ends. The CDR3 is 13 residues long. Germline CDR1 is SEHNR and CDR2 is FQNEAQ (reference sequence). CDR3 DNA sequence: TGTGCCAGCAGCTCCGGGTCATACAATGAGCAGTTCTTC. Its protein product is CASSSGSYNEQFF.

The gene calls are TRBV2 and TRBJ2-2; D is possibly TRBD1 (5 bases). Trimming took 1 base from V and 5 from J, leaving 11 bases between them. Looked up from germline, CDR1 is SNHLY and CDR2 is FYNNEI. The length of the CDR3 is 15 residues. DNA for the CDR3: TGTGCCAGCAGTGAAGGGCAGGGTCAGACCGGGGAGCTGTTTTTT. Encoded protein: CASSEGQGQTGELFF.

This chain uses TRBV7-8 with TRBJ2-7; D is tentatively TRBD1 or TRBD2 (5 bases each). Germline V gene sequence: CDR1 SGHVS, CDR2 FQNEAQ. The CDR3 loop spans 15 amino acids. The V end was cut by 5 bases, the J end by 3 bases, with 17 bases between. The CDR3 DNA sequence: TGTGCCAGCAGCCCTCGGGGCAGGGCCCTCTACGAGCAGTACTTC. It is translated as CASSPRGRALYEQYF.

This rearrangement joins TRBV6-5 to TRBJ1-5; no clear D gene. Germline assignment: CDR1 MNHEY and CDR2 SVGAGI. The V gene lost 8 bases and the J gene lost 0 bases, with 5 bases spanning the gap. The CDR3 contains 12 residues. Here the CDR3 reads CASGDSNQPQHF. As DNA, the CDR3 is TGTGCCAGCGGGGATAGCAATCAGCCCCAGCATTTT.

V is TRBV6-5 and J is TRBJ2-7; possible D gene TRBD1, 6 bases. There are 13 residues in the CDR3. V lost 6 bases and J lost 3, with 12 bases in between. Germline V gene data show CDR1 as MNHEY and CDR2 as SVGAGI. Written as DNA, the CDR3 is TGTGCCAGCAGGGAGACAGGACTCTACGAGCAGTACTTC. Protein product: CASRETGLYEQYF.

The genes are TRBV28 and TRBJ1-6; possibly TRBD1 for D (6 bases). Germline V lookup: CDR1 MDHEN, CDR2 SYDVKM. The CDR3 is made up of 12 amino acids. V was pared by 10 bases and J by 8 bases, with 12 bases between. Here the CDR3 DNA reads TGTGCCACAGGGGTGGGGCATTCACCCCTCCACTTT. This encodes CATGVGHSPLHF.

This sequence joins TRBV7-3 and TRBJ2-1; possibly TRBD2 for D (5 bases). The CDR3 consists of 13 residues. Germline V gene data show CDR1 as SGHTA and CDR2 as FQGTGA. V was shortened by 5 bases and J by 8 bases, with 13 bases between the two germline ends. In DNA, the CDR3 is TGTGCCAGCAGCCCGACCGGGGTCCATGAGCAGTTCTTC. Protein product: CASSPTGVHEQFF.

V and J are TRBV7-9 and TRBJ1-3; D is uncertain. V was shortened by 2 bases and J by 0 bases, with 8 bases between the two germline ends. The CDR3 has 15 amino acids. Germline V gene sequence: CDR1 SEHNR, CDR2 FQNEAQ (reference sequence). The CDR3 loop reads CASSLTLNSGNTIYF. Written as DNA, the CDR3 is TGTGCCAGCAGCTTAACGCTTAACTCTGGAAACACCATATATTTT.

The chain has TRBV9 and TRBJ2-3; D is ambiguous. The germline gives CDR1 SGDLS, CDR2 YYNGEE. The CDR3 has 15 residues. V was pared by 4 bases and J by 1 base, with 13 bases between. In DNA, the CDR3 is TGTGCCAGCAGCATACGGTCGTCAGGCACAGATACGCAGTATTTT. Its translation is CASSIRSSGTDTQYF.